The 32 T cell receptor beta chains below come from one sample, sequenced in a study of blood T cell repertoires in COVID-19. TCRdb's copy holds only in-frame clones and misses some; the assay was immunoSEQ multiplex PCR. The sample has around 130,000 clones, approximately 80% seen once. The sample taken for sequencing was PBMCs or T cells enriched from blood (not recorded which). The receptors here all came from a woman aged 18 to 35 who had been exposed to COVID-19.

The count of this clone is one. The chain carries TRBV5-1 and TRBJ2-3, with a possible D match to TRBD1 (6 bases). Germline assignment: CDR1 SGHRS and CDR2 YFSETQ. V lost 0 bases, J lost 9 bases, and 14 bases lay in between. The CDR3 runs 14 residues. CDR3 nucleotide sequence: TGCGCCAGCAGCTTGGACAGGGCCAGGGAGACGCAGTATTTT. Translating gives CASSLDRARETQYF.

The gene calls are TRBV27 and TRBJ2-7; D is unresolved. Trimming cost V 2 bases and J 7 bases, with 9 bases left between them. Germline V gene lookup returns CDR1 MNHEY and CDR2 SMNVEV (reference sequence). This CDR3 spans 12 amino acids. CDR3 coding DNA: TGTGCCAGCAGTTTAGGGTCGACTGAGCAGTACTTC. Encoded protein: CASSLGSTEQYF.

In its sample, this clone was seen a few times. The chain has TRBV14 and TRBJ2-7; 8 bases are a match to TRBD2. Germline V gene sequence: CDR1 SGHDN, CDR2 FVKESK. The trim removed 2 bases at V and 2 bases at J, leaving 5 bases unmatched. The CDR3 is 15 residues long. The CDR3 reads CASSQLSGSPYEQYF. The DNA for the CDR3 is TGTGCCAGCAGCCAATTAAGCGGGAGTCCCTACGAGCAGTACTTC.

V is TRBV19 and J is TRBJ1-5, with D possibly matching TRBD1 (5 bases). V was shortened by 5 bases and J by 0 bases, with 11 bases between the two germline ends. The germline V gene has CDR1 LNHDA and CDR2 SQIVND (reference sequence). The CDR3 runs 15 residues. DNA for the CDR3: TGTGCCAGTAGTTGGCAGGGTTATAGCAATCAGCCCCAGCATTTT. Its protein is CASSWQGYSNQPQHF.

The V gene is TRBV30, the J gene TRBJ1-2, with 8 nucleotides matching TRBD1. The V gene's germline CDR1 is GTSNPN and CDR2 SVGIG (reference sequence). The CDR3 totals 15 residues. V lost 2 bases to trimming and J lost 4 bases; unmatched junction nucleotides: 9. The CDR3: CAWSTRDRPLYGYTF. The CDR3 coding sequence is TGTGCCTGGAGTACCCGGGACAGGCCTCTCTATGGCTACACCTTC.

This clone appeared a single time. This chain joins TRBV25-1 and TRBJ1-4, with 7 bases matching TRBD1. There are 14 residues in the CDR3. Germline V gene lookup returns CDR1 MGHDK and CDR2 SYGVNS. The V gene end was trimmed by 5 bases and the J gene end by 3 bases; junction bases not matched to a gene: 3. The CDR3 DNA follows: TGTGCCAGCAGTTACCAGGGGGCTAATGAAAAACTGTTTTTT. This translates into CASSYQGANEKLFF.

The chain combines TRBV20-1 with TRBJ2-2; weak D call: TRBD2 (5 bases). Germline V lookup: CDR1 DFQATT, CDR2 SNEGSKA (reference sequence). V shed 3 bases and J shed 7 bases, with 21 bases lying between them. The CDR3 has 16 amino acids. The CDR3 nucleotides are TGCAGTGCTAGTGAGGACTCCAGGATAAAGGGCGGGGAGCTGTTTTTT. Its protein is CSASEDSRIKGGELFF.

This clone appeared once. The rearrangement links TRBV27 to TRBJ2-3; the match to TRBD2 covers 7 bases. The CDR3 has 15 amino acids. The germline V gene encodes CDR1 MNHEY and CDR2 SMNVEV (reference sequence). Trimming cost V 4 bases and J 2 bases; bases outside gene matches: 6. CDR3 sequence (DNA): TGTGCCAGCAGTTCCCTTCGGGGGGACACAGATACGCAGTATTTT. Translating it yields CASSSLRGDTDTQYF.

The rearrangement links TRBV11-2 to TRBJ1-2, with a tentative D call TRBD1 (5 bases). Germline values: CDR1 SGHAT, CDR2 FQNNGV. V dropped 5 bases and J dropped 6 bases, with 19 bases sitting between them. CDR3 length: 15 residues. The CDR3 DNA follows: TGTGCCAGCAGCCAAAGAACAGTAGGGGAAGATGGCTACACCTTC. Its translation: CASSQRTVGEDGYTF.

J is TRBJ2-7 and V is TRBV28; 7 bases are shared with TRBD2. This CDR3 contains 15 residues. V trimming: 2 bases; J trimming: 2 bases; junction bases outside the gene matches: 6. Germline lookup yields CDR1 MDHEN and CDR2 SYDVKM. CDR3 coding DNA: TGTGCCAGCAGTTTAATGGGACTATCAACCTACGAGCAGTACTTC. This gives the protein CASSLMGLSTYEQYF.

As DNA, the CDR3 is TGTGCCAGCAGCTTCAACCTAGCGGGAGGGGCCGGGGAGCTGTTTTTT. It encodes CASSFNLAGGAGELFF. The chain recombines TRBV7-9 with TRBJ2-2; 12 bases are a match to TRBD2. Trimming at V came to 3 bases and at J to 6 bases, leaving 5 bases not matched to a gene. Germline V gene data show CDR1 as SEHNR and CDR2 as FQNEAQ (reference sequence). The CDR3 is 16 amino acids.

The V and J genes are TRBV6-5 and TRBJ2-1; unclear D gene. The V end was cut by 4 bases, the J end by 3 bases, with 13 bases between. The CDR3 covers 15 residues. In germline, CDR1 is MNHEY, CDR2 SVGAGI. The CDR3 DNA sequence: TGTGCCAGCAGTTCAACATTGTCCCTCTACAATGAGCAGTTCTTC. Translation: CASSSTLSLYNEQFF.

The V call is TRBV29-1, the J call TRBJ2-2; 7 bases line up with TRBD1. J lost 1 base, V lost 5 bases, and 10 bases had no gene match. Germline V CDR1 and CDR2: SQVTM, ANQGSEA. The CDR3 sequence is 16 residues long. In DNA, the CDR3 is TGCAGCGTTAGGTGGCAGGGGGTAGGGAACACCGGGGAGCTGTTTTTT. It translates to CSVRWQGVGNTGELFF.

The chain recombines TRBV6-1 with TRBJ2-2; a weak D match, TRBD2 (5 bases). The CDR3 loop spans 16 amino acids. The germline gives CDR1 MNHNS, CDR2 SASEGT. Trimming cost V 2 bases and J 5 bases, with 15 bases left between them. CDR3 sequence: CASSEPHLTGTGELFF. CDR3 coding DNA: TGTGCCAGCAGTGAACCACACTTGACGGGAACCGGGGAGCTGTTTTTT.

Written as DNA, the CDR3 is TGTGCCACCAGCAGAGACCGCTCGTGGGACAGGGGTAACGAGCAGTACTTC. This codes for CATSRDRSWDRGNEQYF. This rearrangement joins TRBV15 to TRBJ2-7; TRBD1 matches at 10 bases. The CDR3 extends over 17 amino acids. Trimming at V came to 0 bases and at J to 5 bases, leaving 10 bases not matched to a gene. Germline CDR1 LNHNV, CDR2 YYDKDF (reference sequence).

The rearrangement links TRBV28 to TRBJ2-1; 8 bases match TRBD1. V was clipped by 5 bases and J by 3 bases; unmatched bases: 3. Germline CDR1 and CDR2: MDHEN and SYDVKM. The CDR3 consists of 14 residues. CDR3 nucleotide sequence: TGTGCCAGCAGTCTAACAGGGGGCTACAATGAGCAGTTCTTC. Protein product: CASSLTGGYNEQFF.

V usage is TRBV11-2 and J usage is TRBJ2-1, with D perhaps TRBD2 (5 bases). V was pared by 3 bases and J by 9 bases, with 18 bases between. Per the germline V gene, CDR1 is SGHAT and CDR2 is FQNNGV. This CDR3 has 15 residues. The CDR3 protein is CASSLGTGVSFEQFF. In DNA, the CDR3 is TGTGCCAGCAGCTTGGGAACCGGGGTTAGTTTTGAGCAGTTCTTC.

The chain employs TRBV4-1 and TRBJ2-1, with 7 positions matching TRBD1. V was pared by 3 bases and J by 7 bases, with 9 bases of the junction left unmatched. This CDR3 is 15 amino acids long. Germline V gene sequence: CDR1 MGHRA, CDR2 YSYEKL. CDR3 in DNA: TGCGCCAGCAGCCACCTGGACAGGATCTTTAATGAGCAGTTCTTC. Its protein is CASSHLDRIFNEQFF.

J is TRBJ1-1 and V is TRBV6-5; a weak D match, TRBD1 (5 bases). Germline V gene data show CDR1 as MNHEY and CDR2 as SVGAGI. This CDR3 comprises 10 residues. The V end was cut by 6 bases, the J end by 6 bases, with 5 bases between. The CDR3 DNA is TGTGCCAGCAGGGGGCCTGAAGCTTTCTTT. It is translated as CASRGPEAFF.

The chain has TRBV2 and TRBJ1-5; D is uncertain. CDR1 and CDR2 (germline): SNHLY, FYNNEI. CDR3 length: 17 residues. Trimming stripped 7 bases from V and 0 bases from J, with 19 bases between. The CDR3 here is CASTEGRVRSSNQPQHF. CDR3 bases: TGTGCCAGCACGGAGGGTCGAGTGCGTAGTAGCAATCAGCCCCAGCATTTT.

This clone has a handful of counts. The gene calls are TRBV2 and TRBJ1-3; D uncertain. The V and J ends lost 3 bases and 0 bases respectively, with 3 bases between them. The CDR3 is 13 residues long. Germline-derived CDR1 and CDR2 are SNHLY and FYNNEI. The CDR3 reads CASSDGSGNTIYF. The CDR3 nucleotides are TGTGCCAGCAGTGACGGCTCTGGAAACACCATATATTTT.

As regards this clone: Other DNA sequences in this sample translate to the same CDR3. The CDR3 coding sequence is TGCGCCAGCAGCTTTGGGACAGGGGGCCAAGAGACCCAGTACTTC. This sequence encodes CASSFGTGGQETQYF. This rearrangement joins TRBV5-1 to TRBJ2-5; TRBD1 matches at 11 bases. The CDR3 consists of 15 residues. The germline gives CDR1 SGHRS, CDR2 YFSETQ. V lost 2 bases and J lost 1; bases outside the gene matches: 1.

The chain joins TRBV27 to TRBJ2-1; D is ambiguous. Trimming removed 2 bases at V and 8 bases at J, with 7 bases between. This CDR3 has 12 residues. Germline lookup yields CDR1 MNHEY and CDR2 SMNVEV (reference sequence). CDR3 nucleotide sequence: TGTGCCAGCAGTTTAGCGCTCCATGAGCAGTTCTTC. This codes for CASSLALHEQFF.

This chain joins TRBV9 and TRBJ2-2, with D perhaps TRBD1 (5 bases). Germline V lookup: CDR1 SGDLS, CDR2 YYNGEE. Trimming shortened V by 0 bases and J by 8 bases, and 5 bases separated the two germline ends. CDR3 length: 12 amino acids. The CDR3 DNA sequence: TGTGCCAGCAGCGTAGACAGGGGGGAGCTGTTTTTT. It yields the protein CASSVDRGELFF. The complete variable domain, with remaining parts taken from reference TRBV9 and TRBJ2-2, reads DSGVTQTPKHLITATGQRVTLRCSPRSGDLSVYWYQQSLDQGLQFLIQYYNGEERAKGNILERFSAQQFPDLHSELNLSSLELGDSALYFCASSVDRGELFFGEGSRLTVL.

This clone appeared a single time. The CDR3 nucleotides read TGTGCCAGCAGTCCCCTGCGGGGATTTAATTCACCCCTCCACTTT. Amino acids: CASSPLRGFNSPLHF. The J gene is TRBJ1-6, the V gene TRBV28; D remains ambiguous. Germline V gene sequence: CDR1 MDHEN, CDR2 SYDVKM. V lost 5 bases and J 6 bases, leaving 14 bases between the germline ends. This CDR3 has 15 amino acids.

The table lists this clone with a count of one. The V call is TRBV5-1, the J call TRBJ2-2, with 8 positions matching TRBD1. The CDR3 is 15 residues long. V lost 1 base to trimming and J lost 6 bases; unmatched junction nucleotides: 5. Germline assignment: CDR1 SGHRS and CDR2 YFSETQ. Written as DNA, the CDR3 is TGCGCCAGCAGCTTGCTGGGACAGGTGGCCGGGGAGCTGTTTTTT. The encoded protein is CASSLLGQVAGELFF. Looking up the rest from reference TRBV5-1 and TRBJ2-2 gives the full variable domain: KAGVTQTPRYLIKTRGQQVTLSCSPISGHRSVSWYQQTPGQGLQFLFEYFSETQRNKGNFPGRFSGRQFSNSRSEMNVSTLELGDSALYLCASSLLGQVAGELFFGEGSRLTVL.

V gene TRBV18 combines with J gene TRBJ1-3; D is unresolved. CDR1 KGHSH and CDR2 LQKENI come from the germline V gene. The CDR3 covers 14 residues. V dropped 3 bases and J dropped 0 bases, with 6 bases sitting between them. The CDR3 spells CASSPTSSGNTIYF. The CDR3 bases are TGTGCCAGCTCACCGACTAGCTCTGGAAACACCATATATTTT. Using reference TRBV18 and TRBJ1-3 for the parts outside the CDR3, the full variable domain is NAGVMQNPRHLVRRRGQEARLRCSPMKGHSHVYWYRQLPEEGLKFMVYLQKENIIDESGMPKERFSAEFPKEGPSILRIQQVVRGDSAAYFCASSPTSSGNTIYFGEGSWLTVV.

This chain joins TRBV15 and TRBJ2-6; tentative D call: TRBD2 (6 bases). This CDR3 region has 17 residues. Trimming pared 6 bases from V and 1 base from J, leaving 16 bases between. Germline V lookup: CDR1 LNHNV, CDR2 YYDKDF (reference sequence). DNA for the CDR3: TGTGCCACCAGGATGTGGGGGGAATGGTCTGGGGCCAACGTCCTGACTTTC. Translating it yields CATRMWGEWSGANVLTF.

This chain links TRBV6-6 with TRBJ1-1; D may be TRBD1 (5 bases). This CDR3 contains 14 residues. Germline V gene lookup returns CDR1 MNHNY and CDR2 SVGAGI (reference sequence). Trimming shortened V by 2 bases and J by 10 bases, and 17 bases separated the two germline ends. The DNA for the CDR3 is TGTGCCAGCAGTTACACCGGTTCGGGGGTAGGAGCTTTCTTT. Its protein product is CASSYTGSGVGAFF.

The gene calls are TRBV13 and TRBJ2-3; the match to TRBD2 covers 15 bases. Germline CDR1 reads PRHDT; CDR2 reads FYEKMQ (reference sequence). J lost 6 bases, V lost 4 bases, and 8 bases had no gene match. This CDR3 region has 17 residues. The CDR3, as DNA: TGTGCCAGCAGCTACGGACTAGCGGGAGGGTTCGTGGATACGCAGTATTTT. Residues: CASSYGLAGGFVDTQYF.

The CDR3 DNA follows: TGTGCCAGCAGTTCCTATTCAAACCAGCCCCAGCATTTT. This encodes CASSSYSNQPQHF. This chain uses TRBV28 with TRBJ1-5; D is ambiguous. The germline V gene encodes CDR1 MDHEN and CDR2 SYDVKM. The V and J ends lost 4 bases and 7 bases respectively, with 11 bases between them. This CDR3 comprises 13 residues.

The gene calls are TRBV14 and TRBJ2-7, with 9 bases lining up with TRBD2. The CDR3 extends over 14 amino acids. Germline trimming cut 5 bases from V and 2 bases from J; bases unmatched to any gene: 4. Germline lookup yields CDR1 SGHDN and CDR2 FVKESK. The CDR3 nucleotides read TGTGCCAGCAGCAGGGCTAGCGGGACCTACGAGCAGTACTTC. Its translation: CASSRASGTYEQYF.